Each of the 10 T cell receptor beta chains below was sequenced from the same sample in a study of blood T cell repertoires in COVID-19. Profiled with immunoSEQ multiplex PCR; TCRdb holds only in-frame clones, not every one. This table has about 380,000 clones, 85% appearing once. The sample taken for sequencing was peripheral blood. Every receptor here comes from a woman aged 18-35 years with acute or convalescent COVID-19.

The chain carries TRBV24-1 and TRBJ1-3; 11 bases agree with TRBD1. The CDR3 extends over 18 amino acids. J gave up 6 bases and V 1 base, and 10 bases lay outside the gene matches. The germline V gene has CDR1 KGHDR and CDR2 SFDVKD. The CDR3 DNA reads TGTGCCACCAGTGATTTTCCGATAAGGACAGGGGGCGAAAACACCATATATTTT. Translating gives CATSDFPIRTGGENTIYF.

V gene TRBV27 combines with J gene TRBJ2-7, with D possibly matching TRBD2 (6 bases). The V gene's germline CDR1 is MNHEY and CDR2 SMNVEV (reference sequence). The V end lost 5 bases, the J end lost 5 bases, and 28 bases lay between the germline ends. This CDR3 is 18 amino acids long. As DNA, the CDR3 is TGTGCCAGCAGTGTCCTCAAATATTGGAGGGTATCGTCCCACGAGCAGTACTTC. The encoded protein is CASSVLKYWRVSSHEQYF.

This chain joins TRBV6-6 and TRBJ1-6; the D gene is possibly TRBD1 (5 bases). V was clipped by 10 bases and J by 7 bases, with 17 bases between them. Germline V gene data show CDR1 as MNHNY and CDR2 as SVGAGI (reference sequence). The CDR3 length is 14 residues. The DNA of the CDR3 is TGTGCCACCGCCGGGGGGTTGGGCAATTCACCCCTCCACTTT. Encoded protein: CATAGGLGNSPLHF.

V usage is TRBV6-5 and J usage is TRBJ1-2; 8 bases are a match to TRBD1. V gave up 5 bases and J gave up 8 bases; unmatched junction bases: 7. This CDR3 has 13 residues. Germline V gene sequence: CDR1 MNHEY, CDR2 SVGAGI. CDR3 in DNA: TGTGCCAGCAGTAAGACAGGGGTGGAGGGCTACACCTTC. Amino acid sequence: CASSKTGVEGYTF.

The chain couples TRBV7-2 to TRBJ1-2; no clear D. The CDR3 is 13 amino acids. Trimming stripped 4 bases from V and 11 bases from J, with 17 bases between. Looked up from germline, CDR1 is SGHTA and CDR2 is FQGNSA. The CDR3 reads CASSYRRNRSYTF. The CDR3, as DNA: TGTGCCAGCAGCTACCGGAGAAATCGATCTTACACCTTC.

The chain couples TRBV20-1 to TRBJ1-2; D ambiguous. The V end was cut by 7 bases, the J end by 6 bases, with 12 bases between. This CDR3 has 11 amino acids. In germline, CDR1 is DFQATT, CDR2 SNEGSKA (reference sequence). The CDR3 DNA follows: TGCAGTGGTTGGCCAGGCAATGGCTACACCTTC. Residues: CSGWPGNGYTF.

The J gene is TRBJ1-1, the V gene TRBV19; 7 nucleotides agree with TRBD1. The length of the CDR3 is 15 residues. Germline V gene sequence: CDR1 LNHDA, CDR2 SQIVND (reference sequence). With 5 bases clipped from V and 0 bases from J, the junction kept 6 bases outside the gene matches. The CDR3: CASSALQGMNTEAFF. CDR3 bases: TGTGCCAGTAGTGCCTTACAGGGGATGAACACTGAAGCTTTCTTT.

This sequence joins TRBV3-1 (or the pseudogene TRBV3-2) and TRBJ2-2, with 7 bases matching TRBD2. The CDR3 spans 16 residues. The germline gives CDR1 LGHDT, CDR2 YNNKEL (reference sequence). Unmatched junction bases numbered 8, after V lost 1 base and J lost 6 bases. DNA for the CDR3: TGTGCCAGCAGCCAAGCCTGGCGGGAGAGCGCCGGGGAGCTGTTTTTT. Translated, it gives CASSQAWRESAGELFF.

This chain uses TRBV19 with TRBJ1-4; possibly TRBD1 for D (6 bases). The CDR3 is 17 amino acids. The V end lost 5 bases, the J end lost 5 bases, and 21 bases lay between the germline ends. The germline CDR1 and CDR2 sequences are LNHDA and SQIVND (reference sequence). For the CDR3, the DNA is TGTGCCAGTAGTTTCCGGGACAACTCCCCAAGGAATGAAAAACTGTTTTTT. Its protein product is CASSFRDNSPRNEKLFF. The variable domain in full, with the rest retrieved from reference TRBV19 and TRBJ1-4, is DGGITQSPKYLFRKEGQNVTLSCEQNLNHDAMYWYRQDPGQGLRLIYYSQIVNDFQKGDIAEGYSVSREKKESFPLTVTSAQKNPTAFYLCASSFRDNSPRNEKLFFGSGTQLSVL.

The chain joins TRBV25-1 to TRBJ2-3, with 7 bases that match TRBD1. The germline V gene encodes CDR1 MGHDK and CDR2 SYGVNS. V was pared by 6 bases and J by 2 bases, with 8 bases of the junction left unmatched. The CDR3 consists of 15 residues. CDR3 DNA: TGTGCCAGCAGCGCAGGGGGAACCGTCACAGATACGCAGTATTTT. It encodes CASSAGGTVTDTQYF.